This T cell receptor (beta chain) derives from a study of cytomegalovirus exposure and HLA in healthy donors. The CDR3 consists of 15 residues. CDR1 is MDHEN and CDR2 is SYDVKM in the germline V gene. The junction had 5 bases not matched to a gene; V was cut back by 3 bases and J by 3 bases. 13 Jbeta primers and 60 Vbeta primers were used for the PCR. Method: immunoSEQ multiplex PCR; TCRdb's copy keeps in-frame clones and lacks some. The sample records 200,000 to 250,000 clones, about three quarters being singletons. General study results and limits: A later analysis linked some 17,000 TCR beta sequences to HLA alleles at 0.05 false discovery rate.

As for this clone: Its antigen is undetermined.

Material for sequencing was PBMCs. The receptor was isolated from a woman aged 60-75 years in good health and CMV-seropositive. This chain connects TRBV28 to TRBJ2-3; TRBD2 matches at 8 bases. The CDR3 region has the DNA TGTGCCAGCAGTTTCGGGGGGGAAAGGACAGATACGCAGTATTTT. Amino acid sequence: CASSFGGERTDTQYF.